This passage covers 9 T cell receptor beta chains from one sample sequenced in a study of cytomegalovirus exposure and HLA in healthy donors. Primers for the PCR totalled 60 Vbeta and 13 Jbeta. Libraries were prepared by immunoSEQ multiplex PCR; TCRdb keeps only in-frame clonotypes and omits some of them. This table holds roughly 98,000 clones, roughly four fifths found once. The sample consisted of PBMCs. Receptors originate from a female donor in good health and CMV-seronegative.

The V call is TRBV7-9, the J call TRBJ1-1; 7 bases are a match to TRBD1. V lost 5 bases, J lost 7 bases, and 4 bases stayed unmatched. The CDR3 covers 12 residues. Germline V gene data show CDR1 as SEHNR and CDR2 as FQNEAQ (reference sequence). The CDR3 coding sequence is TGTGCCAGCAGCCCATGGACAGGTGAAGCTTTCTTT. Protein sequence: CASSPWTGEAFF. Drawing the rest from reference TRBV7-9 and TRBJ1-1, the complete variable domain is DTGVSQNPRHKITKRGQNVTFRCDPISEHNRLYWYRQTLGQGPEFLTYFQNEAQLEKSRLLSDRFSAERPKGSFSTLEIQRTEQGDSAMYLCASSPWTGEAFFGQGTRLTVV.

The chain links TRBV12-5 to TRBJ2-1; 13 positions agree with TRBD2. This CDR3 is 17 amino acids long. Germline V lookup: CDR1 LGHNT, CDR2 FRNRAP. Losses at the gene ends were 2 bases for V and 1 base for J; bases not matched to a gene: 2. CDR3 sequence reads: CASGLMGLAGSYNEQFF. The CDR3 DNA is TGTGCTAGTGGTTTGATGGGACTAGCGGGATCCTACAATGAGCAGTTCTTC.

The chain links TRBV29-1 to TRBJ2-7, with TRBD1 matching over 7 bases. Germline assignment: CDR1 SQVTM and CDR2 ANQGSEA. Losses at the gene ends were 3 bases for V and 3 bases for J; bases not matched to a gene: 5. The CDR3 consists of 13 residues. The CDR3: CSVDGTDNYEQYF. DNA for the CDR3: TGCAGCGTTGACGGGACAGATAACTACGAGCAGTACTTC.

The chain uses TRBV25-1 and TRBJ2-7; 9 bases agree with TRBD1. Trimming at V came to 4 bases and at J to 7 bases, leaving 20 bases not matched to a gene. Germline V gives CDR1 MGHDK, CDR2 SYGVNS. This CDR3 has 18 residues. The CDR3 DNA follows: TGTGCCAGCAGTGGCGGCTTTGACCCCCCTTCCGGGACAGGGGAGCAGTACTTC. It encodes CASSGGFDPPSGTGEQYF.

This chain links TRBV7-9 with TRBJ1-5; TRBD1 aligns across 8 bases. The CDR3 length is 15 residues. V was clipped by 4 bases and J by 2 bases; unmatched bases: 4. Germline CDR1 SEHNR, CDR2 FQNEAQ (reference sequence). The CDR3 loop reads CASSSTGDGNQPQHF. CDR3 DNA: TGTGCCAGCAGCTCGACAGGGGATGGCAATCAGCCCCAGCATTTT.

This chain connects TRBV5-1 to TRBJ2-5; D might be TRBD1 (7 bases). This CDR3 is built from 16 residues. V dropped 4 bases and J dropped 1 base, with 17 bases sitting between them. Germline values: CDR1 SGHRS, CDR2 YFSETQ. CDR3 nucleotide sequence: TGCGCCAGCAGCAACGAGGGGGCGCGGGGCCAAGAGACCCAGTACTTC. Protein: CASSNEGARGQETQYF.

The V and J genes are TRBV9 and TRBJ2-1, with 14 bases lining up with TRBD2. Germline V CDR1 and CDR2: SGDLS, YYNGEE. This CDR3 has 19 amino acids. V shed 3 bases, J shed 4 bases, and the junction held 12 bases outside the gene matches. Here the CDR3 DNA reads TGTGCCAGCAGCGCAGCAGGGACTAGCGGGGGCCCATTATACAATGAGCAGTTCTTC. It yields the protein CASSAAGTSGGPLYNEQFF.

This clone turned up a few times. The V call is TRBV4-1, the J call TRBJ2-3; 9 bases match TRBD2. Per germline, CDR1 MGHRA and CDR2 YSYEKL. The trim removed 0 bases at V and 0 bases at J, leaving 7 bases unmatched. There are 18 residues in the CDR3. DNA for the CDR3: TGCGCCAGCAGCCAAGAGTCCAGCGGGGGGACTAGCACAGATACGCAGTATTTT. Translated, it gives CASSQESSGGTSTDTQYF.

CDR3 region: CASSRSGYTDTQYF. The CDR3, as DNA: TGTGCCAGTAGTAGGAGCGGGTACACAGATACGCAGTATTTT. The V gene is TRBV19, the J gene TRBJ2-3; possible D gene TRBD2, 6 bases. The CDR3 runs to 14 residues. V shed 4 bases and J shed 2 bases, with 10 bases lying between them. The germline CDR1 and CDR2 sequences are LNHDA and SQIVND (reference sequence).